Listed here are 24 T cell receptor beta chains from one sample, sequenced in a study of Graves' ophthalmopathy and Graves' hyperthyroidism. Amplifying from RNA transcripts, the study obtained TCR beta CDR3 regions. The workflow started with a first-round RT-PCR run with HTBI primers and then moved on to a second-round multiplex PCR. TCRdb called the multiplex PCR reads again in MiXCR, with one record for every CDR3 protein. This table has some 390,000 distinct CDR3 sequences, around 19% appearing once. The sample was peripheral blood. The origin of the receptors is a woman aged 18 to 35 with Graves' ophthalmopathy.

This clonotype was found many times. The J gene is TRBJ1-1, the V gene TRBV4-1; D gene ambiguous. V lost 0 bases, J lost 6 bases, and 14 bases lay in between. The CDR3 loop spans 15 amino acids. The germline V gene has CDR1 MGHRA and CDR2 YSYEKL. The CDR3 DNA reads TGCGCCAGCAGCCAAGATCCGCGCCCTTCCCCTGAAGCTTTCTTT. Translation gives CASSQDPRPSPEAFF.

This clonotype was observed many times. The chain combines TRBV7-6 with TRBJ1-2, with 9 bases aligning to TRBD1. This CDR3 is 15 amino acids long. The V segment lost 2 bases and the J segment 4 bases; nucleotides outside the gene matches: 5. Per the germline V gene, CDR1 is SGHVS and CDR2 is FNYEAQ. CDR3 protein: CASSLMPGQGYGYTF. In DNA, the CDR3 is TGTGCCAGCAGCTTAATGCCGGGACAGGGCTATGGCTACACCTTC.

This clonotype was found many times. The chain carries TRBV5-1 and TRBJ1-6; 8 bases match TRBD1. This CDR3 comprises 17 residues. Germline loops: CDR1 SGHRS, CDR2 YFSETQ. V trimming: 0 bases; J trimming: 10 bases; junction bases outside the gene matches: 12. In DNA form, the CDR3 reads TGCGCCAGCAGCTTGGTTCCAGGGGGCCTTCGCGGGTCACCCCTCCACTTT. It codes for CASSLVPGGLRGSPLHF.

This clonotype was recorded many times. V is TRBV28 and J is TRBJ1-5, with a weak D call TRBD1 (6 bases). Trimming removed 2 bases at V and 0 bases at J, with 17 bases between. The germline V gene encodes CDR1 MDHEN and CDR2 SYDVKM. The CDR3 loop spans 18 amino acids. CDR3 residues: CASSLPSRQAHSNQPQHF. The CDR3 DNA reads TGTGCCAGCAGTTTACCAAGCCGACAGGCCCATAGCAATCAGCCCCAGCATTTT.

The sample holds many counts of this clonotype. CDR3 DNA sequence: TGTGCCAGCACGACAGGGGACACTGAAGCTTTCTTT. It codes for CASTTGDTEAFF. This chain connects TRBV11-2 to TRBJ1-1, with TRBD1 matching 8 bases. The CDR3 extends over 12 amino acids. Germline V gene data show CDR1 as SGHAT and CDR2 as FQNNGV. V gave up 7 bases and J gave up 3 bases; unmatched junction bases: 1.

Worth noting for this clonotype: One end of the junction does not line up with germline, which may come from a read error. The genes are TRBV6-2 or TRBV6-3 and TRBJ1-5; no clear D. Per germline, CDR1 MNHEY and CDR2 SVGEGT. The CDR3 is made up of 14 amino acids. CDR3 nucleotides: TGTGTCAGCAGTTACTTAACAGCCTCGGGGCCCCAGCATTTT. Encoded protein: CVSSYLTASGPQHF.

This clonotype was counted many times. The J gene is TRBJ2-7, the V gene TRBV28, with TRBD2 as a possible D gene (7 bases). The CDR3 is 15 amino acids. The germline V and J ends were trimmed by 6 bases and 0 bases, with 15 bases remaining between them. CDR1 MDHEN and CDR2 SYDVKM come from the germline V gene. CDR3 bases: TGTGCCAGCAGGCCTGGGGGGGGGGCCTCCTACGAGCAGTACTTC. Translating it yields CASRPGGGASYEQYF.

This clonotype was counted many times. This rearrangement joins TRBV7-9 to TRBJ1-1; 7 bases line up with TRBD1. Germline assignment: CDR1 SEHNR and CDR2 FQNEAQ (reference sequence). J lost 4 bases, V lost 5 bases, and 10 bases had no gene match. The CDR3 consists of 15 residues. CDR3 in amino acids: CASSPNNRGRTEAFF. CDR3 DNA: TGTGCCAGCAGCCCCAATAACAGGGGCCGCACTGAAGCTTTCTTT.

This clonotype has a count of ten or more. CDR3 residues: CASSTDSSNTEAFF. For the CDR3, the DNA is TGTGCCAGCAGTACCGACAGCTCGAACACTGAAGCTTTCTTT. This chain uses TRBV27 with TRBJ1-1, with TRBD1 as a possible D gene (5 bases). V lost 5 bases and J 1 base, leaving 11 bases between the germline ends. CDR1 and CDR2 (germline): MNHEY, SMNVEV (reference sequence). This CDR3 region has 14 residues.

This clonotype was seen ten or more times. CDR3 protein: CASSLNRATDTQYF. The CDR3 nucleotides read TGTGCCAGCAGTTTAAACAGGGCCACAGATACGCAGTATTTT. This rearrangement joins TRBV27 to TRBJ2-3; D is possibly TRBD1 (6 bases). The CDR3 runs to 14 residues. Germline V gene data show CDR1 as MNHEY and CDR2 as SMNVEV (reference sequence). Trimming took 2 bases from V and 2 from J, leaving 8 bases between them.

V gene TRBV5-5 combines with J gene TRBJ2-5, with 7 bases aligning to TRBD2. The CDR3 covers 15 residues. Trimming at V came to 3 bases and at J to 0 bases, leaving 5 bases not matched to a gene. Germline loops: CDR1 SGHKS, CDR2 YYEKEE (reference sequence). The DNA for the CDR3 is TGTGCCAGCAGCTCTAGCGGCGCGTACCAAGAGACCCAGTACTTC. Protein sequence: CASSSSGAYQETQYF.

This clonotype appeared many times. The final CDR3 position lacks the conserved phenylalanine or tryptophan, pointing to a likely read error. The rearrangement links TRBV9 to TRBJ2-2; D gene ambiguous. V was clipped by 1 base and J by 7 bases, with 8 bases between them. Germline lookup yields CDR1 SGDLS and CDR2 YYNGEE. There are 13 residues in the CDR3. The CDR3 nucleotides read TGTGCCAGCAGCGTATGGGGTGGCGGGGAGCTGTTTCTT. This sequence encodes CASSVWGGGELFL.

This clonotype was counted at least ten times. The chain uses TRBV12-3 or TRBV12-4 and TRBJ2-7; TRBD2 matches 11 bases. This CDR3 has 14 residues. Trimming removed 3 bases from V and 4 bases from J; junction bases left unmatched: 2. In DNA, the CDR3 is TGTGCCAGCAGTTTGGCTAGCGGGAGGTACGAGCAGTACTTC. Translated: CASSLASGRYEQYF.

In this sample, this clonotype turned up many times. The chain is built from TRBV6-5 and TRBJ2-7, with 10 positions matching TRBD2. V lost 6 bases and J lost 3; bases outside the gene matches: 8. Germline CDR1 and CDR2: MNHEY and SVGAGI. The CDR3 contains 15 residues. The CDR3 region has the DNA TGTGCCAGCAGCCCCGGACTAGCGGAACGCTACGAGCAGTACTTC. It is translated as CASSPGLAERYEQYF.

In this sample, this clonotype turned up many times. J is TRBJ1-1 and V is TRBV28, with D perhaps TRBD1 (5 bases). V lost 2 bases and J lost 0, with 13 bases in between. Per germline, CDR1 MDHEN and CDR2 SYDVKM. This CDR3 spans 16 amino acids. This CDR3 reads CASSLLQSRVNTEAFF. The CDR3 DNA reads TGTGCCAGCAGTTTACTCCAGTCCAGGGTGAACACTGAAGCTTTCTTT.

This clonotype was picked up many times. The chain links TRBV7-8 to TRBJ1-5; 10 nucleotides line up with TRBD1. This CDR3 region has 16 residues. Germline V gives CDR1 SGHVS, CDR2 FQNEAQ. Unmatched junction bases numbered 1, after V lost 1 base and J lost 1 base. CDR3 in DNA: TGTGCCAGCAGCTTAGGGACAGGGGGGAGCAATCAGCCCCAGCATTTT. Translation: CASSLGTGGSNQPQHF.

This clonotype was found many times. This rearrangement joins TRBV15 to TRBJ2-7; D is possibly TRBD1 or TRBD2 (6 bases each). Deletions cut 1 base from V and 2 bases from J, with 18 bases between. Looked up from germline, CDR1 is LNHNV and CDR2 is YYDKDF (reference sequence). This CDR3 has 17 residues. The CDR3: CATSRGGGTSLPYEQYF. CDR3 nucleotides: TGTGCCACCAGCAGAGGAGGGGGGACGTCCCTACCCTACGAGCAGTACTTC.

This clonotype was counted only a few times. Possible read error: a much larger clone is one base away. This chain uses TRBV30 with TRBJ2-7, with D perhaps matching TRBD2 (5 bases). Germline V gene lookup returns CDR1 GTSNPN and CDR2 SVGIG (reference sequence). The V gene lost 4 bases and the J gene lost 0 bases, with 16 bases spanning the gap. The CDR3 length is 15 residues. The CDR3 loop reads CAWTDGLPASYEQYF. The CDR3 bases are TGTGCCTGGACCGACGGACTTCCTGCCTCCTACGAGCAGTACTTC. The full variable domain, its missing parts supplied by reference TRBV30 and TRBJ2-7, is SQTIHQWPATLVQPVGSPLSLECTVEGTSNPNLYWYRQAAGRGLQLLFYSVGIGQISSEVPQNLSASRPQDRQFILSSKKLLLSDSGFYLCAWTDGLPASYEQYFGPGTRLTVT.

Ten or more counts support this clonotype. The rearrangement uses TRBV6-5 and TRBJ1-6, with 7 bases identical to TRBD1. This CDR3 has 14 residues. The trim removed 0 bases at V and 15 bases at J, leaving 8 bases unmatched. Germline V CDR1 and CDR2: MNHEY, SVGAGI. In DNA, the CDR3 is TGTGCCAGCAGTTACTCGACAGGGAATACGGTCCTCCACTTT. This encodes CASSYSTGNTVLHF.

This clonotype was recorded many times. This CDR3 reads CASSGTGEAYEQYF. As DNA, the CDR3 is TGTGCCAGCAGCGGGACAGGGGAGGCCTACGAGCAGTACTTC. The rearrangement uses TRBV2 and TRBJ2-7; 10 bases are a match to TRBD1. The CDR3 has 14 residues. The ends lost 6 bases at V and 2 bases at J; junction bases unmatched: 4. From germline, CDR1 is SNHLY and CDR2 FYNNEI.

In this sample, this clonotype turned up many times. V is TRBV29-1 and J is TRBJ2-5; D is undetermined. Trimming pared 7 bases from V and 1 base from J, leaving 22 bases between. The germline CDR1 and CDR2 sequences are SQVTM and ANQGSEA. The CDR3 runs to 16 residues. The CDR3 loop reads CSASHLLPITQETQYF. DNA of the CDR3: TGCAGCGCCTCCCACCTCCTGCCAATTACCCAAGAGACCCAGTACTTC. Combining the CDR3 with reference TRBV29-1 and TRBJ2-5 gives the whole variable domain SAVISQKPSRDICQRGTSLTIQCQVDSQVTMMFWYRQQPGQSLTLIATANQGSEATYESGFVIDKFPISRPNLTFSTLTVSNMSPEDSSIYLCSASHLLPITQETQYFGPGTRLLVL.

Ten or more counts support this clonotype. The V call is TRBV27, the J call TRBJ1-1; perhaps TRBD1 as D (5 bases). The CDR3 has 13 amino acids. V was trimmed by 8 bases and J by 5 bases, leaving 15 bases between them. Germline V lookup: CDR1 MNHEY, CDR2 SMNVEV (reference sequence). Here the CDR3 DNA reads TGTGCCAGCTGGGGGGTGGGGAAAACTGAAGCTTTCTTT. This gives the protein CASWGVGKTEAFF.

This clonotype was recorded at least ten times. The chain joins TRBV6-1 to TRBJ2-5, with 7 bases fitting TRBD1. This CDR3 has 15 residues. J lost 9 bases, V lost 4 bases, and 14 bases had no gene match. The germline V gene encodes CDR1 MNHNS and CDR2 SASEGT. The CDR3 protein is CASSAGQVPKGAQYF. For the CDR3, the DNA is TGTGCCAGCAGTGCCGGACAGGTACCAAAAGGGGCCCAGTACTTC.

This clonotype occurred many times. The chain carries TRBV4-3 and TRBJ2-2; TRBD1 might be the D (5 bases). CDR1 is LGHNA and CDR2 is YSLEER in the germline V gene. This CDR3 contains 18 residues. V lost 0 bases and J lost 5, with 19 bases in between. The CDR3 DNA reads TGCGCCAGCAGCCAAGATGCGAGCAGGGTCTTTCGGACCGGGGAGCTGTTTTTT. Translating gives CASSQDASRVFRTGELFF.